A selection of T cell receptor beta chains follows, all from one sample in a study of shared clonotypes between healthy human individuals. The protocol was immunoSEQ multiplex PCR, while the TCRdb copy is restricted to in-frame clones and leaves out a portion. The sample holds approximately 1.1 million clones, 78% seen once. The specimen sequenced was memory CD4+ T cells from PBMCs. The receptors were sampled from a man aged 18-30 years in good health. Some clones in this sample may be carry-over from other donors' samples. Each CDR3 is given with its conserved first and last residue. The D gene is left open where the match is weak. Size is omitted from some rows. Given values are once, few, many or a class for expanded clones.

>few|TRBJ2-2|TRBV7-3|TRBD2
TGTGCCAGCAGTAGCGGGAGGGCCAAAGGCGGGGAGCTGTTTTTT
CASSSGRAKGGELFF
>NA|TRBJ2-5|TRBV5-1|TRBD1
TGCGCCAGCAGCTCAATGGGACAGAACCAAGAGACCCAGTACTTC
CASSSMGQNQETQYF
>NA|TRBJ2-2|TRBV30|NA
TGTGCCTGGAGCCCGGGACTGACGATCAACACCGGGGAGCTGTTTTTT
CAWSPGLTINTGELFF
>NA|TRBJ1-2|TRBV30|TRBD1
TGTGCCTGGAGTTCCTTAGGGGACAGGGCCTATGGCTACACCTTC
CAWSSLGDRAYGYTF
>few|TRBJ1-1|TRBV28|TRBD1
TGTGCCAGCAGGTACAGGGGGCGGACTGAAGCTTTCTTT
CASRYRGRTEAFF
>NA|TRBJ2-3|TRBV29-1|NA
TGCAGCGTTGGTGCGGAAGATACGCAGTATTTT
CSVGAEDTQYF
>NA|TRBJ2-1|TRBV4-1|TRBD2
TGCGCCAGCAGCCGTCGTGGGGCGGGAGAAGGCTACAATGAGCAGTTCTTC
CASSRRGAGEGYNEQFF
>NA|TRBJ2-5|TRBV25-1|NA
TGTGCCAGCAGCGACACTACACTACAAGAGACCCAGTACTTC
CASSDTTLQETQYF
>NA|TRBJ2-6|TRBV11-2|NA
TGTGCCAGCAGCTTATTCGGAGCGCCCTCATCCTCTGGGGCCAACGTCCTGACTTTC
CASSLFGAPSSSGANVLTF
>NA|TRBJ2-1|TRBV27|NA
TGTGCCAGCATCGGGACTCTCTACAATGAGCAGTTCTTC
CASIGTLYNEQFF
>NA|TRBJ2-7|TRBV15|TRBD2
TGTGCCACCAGCAGAGGCGGGACTAGGGGAGCCTACGAGCAGTACTTC
CATSRGGTRGAYEQYF
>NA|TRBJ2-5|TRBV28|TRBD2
TGTGCCAGCAGTTTAGGGGGAGGGGCCGAGACCCAGTACTTC
CASSLGGGAETQYF
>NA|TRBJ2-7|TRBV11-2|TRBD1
TGTGCCAGCAGCCCGAGGGACAGGACCTACGAGCAGTACTTC
CASSPRDRTYEQYF
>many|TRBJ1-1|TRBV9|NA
TGTGCCAGCACCAGGACAGTCGAAAACACTGAAGCTTTCTTT
CASTRTVENTEAFF
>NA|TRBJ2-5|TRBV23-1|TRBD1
TGCGCCAGCAGCTTACAGGGGGCGCCGGGAGAGACCCAGTACTTC
CASSLQGAPGETQYF
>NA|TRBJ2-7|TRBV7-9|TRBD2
TGTGCCGGAGGGCTAGCGGGCGACGAGCAGTACTTC
CAGGLAGDEQYF
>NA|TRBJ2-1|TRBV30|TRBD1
TGTGCCTGGAGTCCCGCCGGGACAGGGTGGAGAGAGCAGTTCTTC
CAWSPAGTGWREQFF
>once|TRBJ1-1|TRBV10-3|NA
TGTGCCATCAGTAGAAGGGGGGGGACTGAAGCTTTCTTT
CAISRRGGTEAFF
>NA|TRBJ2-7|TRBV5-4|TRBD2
TGTGCCAGCAAATCCGGACTAGCGGGAGAGCAGTACTTC
CASKSGLAGEQYF
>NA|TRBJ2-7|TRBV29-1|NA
TGCAGCGTTGGATGGGGTTCGGGAGAGCAGTACTTC
CSVGWGSGEQYF
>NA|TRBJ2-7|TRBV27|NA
TGTGCCAGCAGTTTACGGAAACTCCCGTACGAGCAGTACTTC
CASSLRKLPYEQYF
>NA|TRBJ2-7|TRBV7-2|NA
TGTGCCAGCAGCTTTAATTTTCCAGGCAGGGTCCACTTC
CASSFNFPGRVHF
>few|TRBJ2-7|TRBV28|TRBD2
TGTGCCAGCAGTTTACGACTAGCGGGAGTGTGGTACTTC
CASSLRLAGVWYF
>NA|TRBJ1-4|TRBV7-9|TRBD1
TGTGCCAGCAGCCCCGGGACAGATGAAAAACTGTTTTTT
CASSPGTDEKLFF
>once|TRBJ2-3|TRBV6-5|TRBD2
TGTGCCAGCAGACCGGGGGGGTATGAGGGAGATACGCAGTATTTT
CASRPGGYEGDTQYF
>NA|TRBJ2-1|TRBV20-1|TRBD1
TGCAGTGCGGACTCCGGGACAGGGTCGTTCTTC
CSADSGTGSFF
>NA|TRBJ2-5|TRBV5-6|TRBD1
TGTGCCAGCAGCTCCGGGGGGACAGGGGGCGTTGAGACCCAGTACTTC
CASSSGGTGGVETQYF
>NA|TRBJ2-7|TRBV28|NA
TGTGCCAGCAGGAGACAATTCTACGAGCAGTACTTC
CASRRQFYEQYF
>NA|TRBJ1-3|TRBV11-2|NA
TGTGCCAGCAGCTTAGGGCAGGGAGGCGGAAACACCATATATTTT
CASSLGQGGGNTIYF
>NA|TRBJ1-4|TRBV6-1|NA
TGTGCCAGCAGTGGGATGAGTGGGGGAAATGAAAAACTGTTTTTT
CASSGMSGGNEKLFF
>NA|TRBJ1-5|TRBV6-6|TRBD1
TGTGCCAGCAGGCCCTCTTCAGGGGGCAGGGGTCAGCCCCAGCATTTT
CASRPSSGGRGQPQHF
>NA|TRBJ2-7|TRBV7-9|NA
TGTGCCAGCAGCGTTACCCCCTACGAGCAGTACTTC
CASSVTPYEQYF
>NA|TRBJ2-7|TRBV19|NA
TGTGCCAGTACTCCAAACCGGGACGGCATCTACGAGCAGTACTTC
CASTPNRDGIYEQYF
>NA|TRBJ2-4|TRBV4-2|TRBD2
TGTGCCAGCAGCCAAGGTGGCGGGAGGGCCCTCGGGAAAAACATTCAGTACTTC
CASSQGGGRALGKNIQYF
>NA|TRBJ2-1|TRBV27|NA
TGTGCCAGCAGTTTATACCGGGACACTAGCTACAATGAGCAGTTCTTC
CASSLYRDTSYNEQFF
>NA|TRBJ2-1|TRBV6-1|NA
TGTGCCAGCACCCCTGATTACTACAATGAGCAGTTCTTC
CASTPDYYNEQFF
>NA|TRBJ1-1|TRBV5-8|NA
TGTGCCAGCAGCTTATTCACGGGCCCCATCTCGAACACTGAAGCTTTCTTT
CASSLFTGPISNTEAFF
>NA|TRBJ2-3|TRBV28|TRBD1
TGTGCCAGTAATAGGGACAGGGCTACAGATACGCAGTATTTT
CASNRDRATDTQYF
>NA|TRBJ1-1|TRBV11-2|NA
TGTGCCAGCAGCCCCGACGCGTACCAAGCGAACACTGAAGCTTTCTTT
CASSPDAYQANTEAFF
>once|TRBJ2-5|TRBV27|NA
TGTGCCAGCAGTTTAGGACTCCGGTCGAGTCGGACCCAGTACTTC
CASSLGLRSSRTQYF
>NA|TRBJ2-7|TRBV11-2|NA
TGTGCCAGCACCTCTTCGAGGGGAGAGCAGTACTTC
CASTSSRGEQYF
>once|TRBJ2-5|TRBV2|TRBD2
TGTGCCAGCCAGGAGGGGACTAGCGGTAAAGAGACCCAGTACTTC
CASQEGTSGKETQYF
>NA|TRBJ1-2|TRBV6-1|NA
TGTGCCAGCAACCCGCTCGGGTCGTCGGGCTATGGCTACACCTTC
CASNPLGSSGYGYTF
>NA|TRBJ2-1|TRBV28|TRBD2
TGTGCCAGCAGTCTGACTAGCGGGAGCCCGTACAATGAGCAGTTCTTC
CASSLTSGSPYNEQFF
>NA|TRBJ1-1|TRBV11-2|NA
TGTGCCAGCAGCTTAGAGGGGGGTCGAAACACTGAAGCTTTCTTT
CASSLEGGRNTEAFF
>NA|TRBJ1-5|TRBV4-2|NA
TGTGCCAGCAGCCAAGATTGGCGGGCTAATCAGCCCCAGCATTTT
CASSQDWRANQPQHF
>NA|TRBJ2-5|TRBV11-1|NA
TGTGCCAGCAGCTACCCGTCTGGGGGCGTCCAAGAGACCCAGTACTTC
CASSYPSGGVQETQYF
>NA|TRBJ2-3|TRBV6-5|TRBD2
TGTGCCAGCAGTTGGACTAGCGGGAGATTGGCGCAGTATTTT
CASSWTSGRLAQYF
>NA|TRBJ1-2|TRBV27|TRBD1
TGTGCCAACTCGGGGGCAGGGGGGGGTGGCTATGGCTACACCTTC
CANSGAGGGGYGYTF
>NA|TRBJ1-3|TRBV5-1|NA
TGCGCCAGCAGCCCCGGGGGACCCCGGGCCGGAAACACCATATATTTT
CASSPGGPRAGNTIYF
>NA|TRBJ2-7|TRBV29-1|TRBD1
TGCAGCGTTGAATGGGACAGGGATAGAGAGCAGTACTTC
CSVEWDRDREQYF
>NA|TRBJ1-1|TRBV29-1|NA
TGCAGCTCCACACTAACAGGGCCGAACACTGAAGCTTTCTTT
CSSTLTGPNTEAFF